This T cell receptor beta chain was recovered during a study of tumor-infiltrating lymphocytes in glioblastoma multiforme. On this clonotype itself: What it recognizes is unknown.

V shed 4 bases and J shed 1 base, with 11 bases lying between them. The CDR3 consists of 14 residues. Overall study findings and caveats: Clone frequencies may be distorted by unequal TCR transcripts per cell. Functional subtype sorting of these T cells was not performed.

Three nested ARM-PCR rounds with V-beta and C-beta primers built TCRB libraries. These TCRB libraries lack any described unique molecular identifiers. One entry per CDR3 protein results from TCRdb running MiXCR on the multiplex PCR reads. This table has around 33,000 distinct CDR3 sequences, roughly two thirds appearing once. This TCR was sampled from a male donor with glioblastoma. This chain uses TRBV12-3 or TRBV12-4 with TRBJ2-7, with D perhaps TRBD1 (6 bases). Sequencing was performed on brain tumor tissue. CDR3 protein: CASSYREWSYEQYF. In nucleotides, the CDR3 is TGTGCCAGCAGTTACAGGGAATGGTCCTACGAGCAGTACTTC.